A selection of T cell receptor beta chains follows, all from one sample in a study of blood T cell repertoires in COVID-19. Data came from immunoSEQ multiplex PCR; TCRdb stores just in-frame clones and leaves some out. The table includes some 130,000 clones, approximately 82% detected once. Sequences were obtained from peripheral blood. These receptor sequences come from a man between 60 and 75 years old who had recovered from COVID-19. The CDR3 runs from the conserved cysteine through the conserved F or W. The D gene is left open where the match is weak. Clone size is shown for a subset of rows, as once, few, many or a class of expanded clone.

j_call v_call clone_size d_call cdr3_nt cdr3_aa
TRBJ1-6 TRBV3-1/TRBV3-2 few . TGTGCCAGCAGCCCTGGGGGGACCTATAATTCACCCCTCCACTTT CASSPGGTYNSPLHF
TRBJ2-5 TRBV7-8 . . TGTGCCAGCAGCTTAGTACAGAAAGAGACCCAGTACTTC CASSLVQKETQYF
TRBJ1-1 TRBV12-3/TRBV12-4 . TRBD1 TGTGCCACAAACGGACAGGGAGGAAGTGAAGCTTTCTTT CATNGQGGSEAFF
TRBJ2-1 TRBV6-5 . TRBD2 TGTGCCAGCAAAACCGGGACTAGCGGGCACAATGAGCAGTTCTTC CASKTGTSGHNEQFF
TRBJ2-1 TRBV30 . TRBD1 TGTGCCTGGGGTCGGTCAGGGGGAGTAGGCAGTGAGCAGTTCTTC CAWGRSGGVGSEQFF
TRBJ1-5 TRBV6-2/TRBV6-3 . . TGTGCCAGCAGTCCCAACAGCAACAATCAGCCCCAGCATTTT CASSPNSNNQPQHF
TRBJ2-7 TRBV24-1 few . TGTGCCACCAGTGGGGGGGCCTACGAGCAGTACTTC CATSGGAYEQYF
TRBJ1-4 TRBV5-4 . . TGTGCCAGCAGCCTAGGACAGTCTAATGAAAAACTGTTTTTT CASSLGQSNEKLFF
TRBJ1-6 TRBV18 . . TGTGCCAGCTCACGCGAATCGGATAATTCACCCCTCCACTTT CASSRESDNSPLHF
TRBJ2-1 TRBV6-2/TRBV6-3 once . TGTGCCAGCAGTGCCCTTACTGCATCCCCTTACAATGAGCAGTTCTTC CASSALTASPYNEQFF
TRBJ2-5 TRBV7-2 few TRBD2 TGTGCCAGCAGCCCTAGCGGGGGGGAAGAGACCCAGTACTTC CASSPSGGEETQYF